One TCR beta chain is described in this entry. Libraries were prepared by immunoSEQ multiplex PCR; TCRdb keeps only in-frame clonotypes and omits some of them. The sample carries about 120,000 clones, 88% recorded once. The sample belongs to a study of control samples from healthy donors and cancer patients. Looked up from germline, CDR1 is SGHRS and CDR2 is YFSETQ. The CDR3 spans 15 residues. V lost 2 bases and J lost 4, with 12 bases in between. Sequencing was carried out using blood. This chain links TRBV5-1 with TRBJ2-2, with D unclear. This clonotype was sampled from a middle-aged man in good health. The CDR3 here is CASSFGRQVTGELFF. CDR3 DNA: TGCGCCAGCAGCTTTGGCAGACAAGTCACCGGGGAGCTGTTTTTT.